These 26 T cell receptor beta chains share one sample of origin, sequenced in a study of blood T cell repertoires in COVID-19. The protocol was immunoSEQ multiplex PCR, while the TCRdb copy is restricted to in-frame clones and leaves out a portion. Of about 49,000 clones listed, 70% to 90% are singletons. Sequenced: peripheral blood. The receptors originated from a human donor in a cohort sampled during active COVID-19.

The chain recombines TRBV12-3 or TRBV12-4 with TRBJ1-3; D gene unclear. The CDR3 runs 11 residues. V was clipped by 7 bases and J by 7 bases, with 8 bases between them. The DNA of the CDR3 is TGTGCCAGCACTTTGGCCAACACCATATATTTT. Protein: CASTLANTIYF.

This sequence joins TRBV5-6 and TRBJ2-3; 12 bases line up with TRBD1. This CDR3 has 15 amino acids. Losses at the gene ends were 5 bases for V and 6 bases for J; bases not matched to a gene: 7. The germline V gene has CDR1 SGHDT and CDR2 YYEEEE. The CDR3 sequence is CASRPRDRGRDTQYF. CDR3 coding DNA: TGTGCCAGCAGACCGCGGGACAGGGGGCGCGATACGCAGTATTTT.

The chain recombines TRBV5-4 with TRBJ1-2; D not resolved. The CDR3 loop spans 14 amino acids. Trimming took off 4 bases at V and 2 bases at J, with 12 bases between the two ends. CDR1 is SGHNT and CDR2 is YYREEE in the germline V gene (reference sequence). CDR3 sequence reads: CASSRHTENYGYTF. Here the CDR3 DNA reads TGTGCCAGCAGCCGACATACAGAAAACTATGGCTACACCTTC. Based on the CDR3 plus reference TRBV5-4 and TRBJ1-2, the full variable domain is ETGVTQSPTHLIKTRGQQVTLRCSSQSGHNTVSWYQQALGQGPQFIFQYYREEENGRGNFPPRFSGLQFPNYSSELNVNALELDDSALYLCASSRHTENYGYTFGSGTRLTVV.

This clone showed up just a few times. The J gene is TRBJ2-7, the V gene TRBV7-6; TRBD2 matches 9 bases. J lost 0 bases, V lost 1 base, and 10 bases had no gene match. Germline V gene sequence: CDR1 SGHVS, CDR2 FNYEAQ. The CDR3 consists of 18 residues. For the CDR3, the DNA is TGTGCCAGCAGCTTAGAAGCGGGAGGCGTCAGGGGCTCCTACGAGCAGTACTTC. It is translated as CASSLEAGGVRGSYEQYF.

The rearrangement links TRBV27 to TRBJ2-7; tentative D call: TRBD1 (5 bases). This CDR3 has 16 residues. CDR1 MNHEY and CDR2 SMNVEV come from the germline V gene (reference sequence). V was trimmed by 6 bases and J by 8 bases, leaving 26 bases between them. The CDR3 loop reads CASSDPVGANFWKQYF. CDR3 in DNA: TGTGCCAGCAGCGACCCCGTAGGGGCAAACTTCTGGAAGCAGTACTTC.

The V gene is TRBV7-9, the J gene TRBJ1-3, with D perhaps matching TRBD1 (5 bases). Trimming shortened V by 6 bases and J by 0 bases, and 15 bases separated the two germline ends. Germline V gene sequence: CDR1 SEHNR, CDR2 FQNEAQ (reference sequence). The CDR3 has 16 residues. CDR3 bases: TGTGCCAGCAGGTCGGGGGTTCTTCGCTCTGGAAACACCATATATTTT. As protein: CASRSGVLRSGNTIYF. Complete variable domain (other parts from reference TRBV7-9 and TRBJ1-3): DTGVSQNPRHKITKRGQNVTFRCDPISEHNRLYWYRQTLGQGPEFLTYFQNEAQLEKSRLLSDRFSAERPKGSFSTLEIQRTEQGDSAMYLCASRSGVLRSGNTIYFGEGSWLTVV.

The chain couples TRBV3-1 (or the pseudogene TRBV3-2) to TRBJ2-5; 13 bases fit TRBD2. Germline CDR1 LGHDT, CDR2 YNNKEL (reference sequence). This CDR3 is built from 17 residues. The V segment lost 4 bases and the J segment 5 bases; nucleotides outside the gene matches: 10. As DNA, the CDR3 is TGTGCCAGCAGCCCCTACACGACTAGCGGGAGGAAGGAGACCCAGTACTTC. Its protein is CASSPYTTSGRKETQYF.

V and J are TRBV4-1 and TRBJ1-1, with 7 bases that match TRBD1. The CDR3 length is 17 residues. J was trimmed by 2 bases and V by 4 bases; bases with no gene match: 13. Germline V CDR1 and CDR2: MGHRA, YSYEKL. This CDR3 is CASSLVTLRQGNTEAFF. As DNA, the CDR3 is TGCGCCAGCAGCCTAGTGACCCTTCGACAGGGAAACACTGAAGCTTTCTTT.

The chain couples TRBV28 to TRBJ1-5; 7 bases are a match to TRBD1. CDR3 length: 15 amino acids. CDR1 MDHEN and CDR2 SYDVKM come from the germline V gene. V dropped 8 bases and J dropped 9; count of bases not matched to a gene: 16. The CDR3 nucleotides read TGTGCCAGCCACTCTGACAGGGATAATCAGCGGCCCCAGCATTTT. The encoded protein is CASHSDRDNQRPQHF.

This clone was counted once. This chain connects TRBV13 to TRBJ1-6; D may be TRBD1 (6 bases). The CDR3 contains 14 residues. Trimming took 0 bases from V and 7 from J, leaving 7 bases between them. Germline loops: CDR1 PRHDT, CDR2 FYEKMQ (reference sequence). The CDR3 DNA reads TGTGCCAGCAGCTTAGGCAGGGGAAATTCACCCCTCCACTTT. Translating it yields CASSLGRGNSPLHF. The complete variable domain, with remaining parts taken from reference TRBV13 and TRBJ1-6, reads AAGVIQSPRHLIKEKRETATLKCYPIPRHDTVYWYQQGPGQDPQFLISFYEKMQSDKGSIPDRFSAQQFSDYHSELNMSSLELGDSALYFCASSLGRGNSPLHFGNGTRLTVT.

The chain recombines TRBV7-3 with TRBJ2-5; TRBD2 is a possible D gene (6 bases). This CDR3 is built from 15 residues. Looked up from germline, CDR1 is SGHTA and CDR2 is FQGTGA. The germline V and J ends were trimmed by 0 bases and 5 bases, with 13 bases remaining between them. The CDR3 protein is CASSLTPSRGETQYF. In nucleotides, the CDR3 is TGTGCCAGCAGCTTAACCCCTAGCCGGGGGGAGACCCAGTACTTC.

This chain links TRBV7-6 with TRBJ2-7; 11 bases are a match to TRBD2. The CDR3 has 15 amino acids. CDR1 is SGHVS and CDR2 is FNYEAQ in the germline V gene. The ends lost 5 bases at V and 4 bases at J; junction bases unmatched: 7. As DNA, the CDR3 is TGTGCCAGCAGCCCCTTAACTAGCGGGAGTTACGAGCAGTACTTC. It translates to CASSPLTSGSYEQYF.

The chain combines TRBV2 with TRBJ1-1, with 8 bases identical to TRBD1. The CDR3 covers 13 residues. Germline assignment: CDR1 SNHLY and CDR2 FYNNEI. Unmatched junction bases numbered 5, after V lost 8 bases and J lost 3 bases. The CDR3 sequence is CASGTGLDTEAFF. The CDR3 DNA reads TGTGCCAGCGGGACAGGCTTAGACACTGAAGCTTTCTTT.

V usage is TRBV29-1 and J usage is TRBJ1-3; 7 bases fit TRBD1. After removal of 7 bases from V and 3 bases from J, the junction contained 12 bases not matched to a gene. The CDR3 is 15 amino acids. In germline, CDR1 is SQVTM, CDR2 ANQGSEA. CDR3 sequence reads: CSASGTAGFGNTIYF. The CDR3 region has the DNA TGCAGCGCGTCCGGGACAGCAGGTTTTGGAAACACCATATATTTT.

V and J are TRBV6-2 or TRBV6-3 and TRBJ2-1; 10 bases are a match to TRBD2. This CDR3 spans 15 amino acids. J gave up 7 bases and V 0 bases, and 3 bases lay outside the gene matches. CDR1 is MNHEY and CDR2 is SVGEGT in the germline V gene. DNA of the CDR3: TGTGCCAGCAGTTACTCTAGCGGGAGGCGAAATGAGCAGTTCTTC. Translation: CASSYSSGRRNEQFF.

The chain combines TRBV29-1 with TRBJ1-1, with D possibly matching TRBD1 (5 bases). The CDR3 loop spans 14 amino acids. V was trimmed by 2 bases and J by 1 base, leaving 11 bases between them. Germline loops: CDR1 SQVTM, CDR2 ANQGSEA. CDR3 loop: CSVENRGTNTEAFF. The CDR3 bases are TGCAGCGTTGAAAATCGGGGGACGAACACTGAAGCTTTCTTT.

This chain connects TRBV28 to TRBJ2-1; TRBD2 agrees at 9 bases. Per the germline V gene, CDR1 is MDHEN and CDR2 is SYDVKM. V trimming: 5 bases; J trimming: 9 bases; junction bases outside the gene matches: 11. CDR3 length: 15 residues. The CDR3 DNA follows: TGTGCCAGCAGTCCCCCCGTGATAGCGGGAGTTGAGCAGTTCTTC. The encoded protein is CASSPPVIAGVEQFF.

The chain is built from TRBV30 and TRBJ2-2; 11 bases map to TRBD1. The J segment lost 5 bases and the V segment lost 2 bases, leaving 4 bases of the junction unmatched. This CDR3 has 15 amino acids. CDR1 is GTSNPN, CDR2 SVGIG, per germline (reference sequence). The CDR3 nucleotides read TGTGCCTGGAGTTGGGGACAGGGGGAAACCGGGGAGCTGTTTTTT. The encoded protein is CAWSWGQGETGELFF.

V usage is TRBV3-1 (or the pseudogene TRBV3-2) and J usage is TRBJ2-3; D not certain. Germline V gene data show CDR1 as LGHDT and CDR2 as YNNKEL (reference sequence). V lost 1 base and J lost 6, with 8 bases in between. The CDR3 sequence is 13 residues long. CDR3 DNA: TGTGCCAGCAGCCAAGCCAGGTGGGATACGCAGTATTTT. The encoded protein is CASSQARWDTQYF.

The chain carries TRBV7-3 and TRBJ2-3, with TRBD1 as a possible D gene (6 bases). CDR1 and CDR2 from the germline V gene are SGHTA and FQGTGA. The CDR3 length is 14 residues. V was shortened by 2 bases and J by 2 bases, with 8 bases between the two germline ends. DNA of the CDR3: TGTGCCAGCAGCTTAGGACAGTCCACAGATACGCAGTATTTT. Its protein product is CASSLGQSTDTQYF. Based on the CDR3 plus reference TRBV7-3 and TRBJ2-3, the full variable domain is GAGVSQTPSNKVTEKGKYVELRCDPISGHTALYWYRQSLGQGPEFLIYFQGTGAADDSGLPNDRFFAVRPEGSVSTLKIQRTERGDSAVYLCASSLGQSTDTQYFGPGTRLTVL.

The rearrangement uses TRBV5-5 and TRBJ2-2; D is perhaps TRBD2 (6 bases). CDR1 and CDR2 (germline): SGHKS, YYEKEE (reference sequence). The CDR3 spans 18 residues. V was clipped by 0 bases and J by 6 bases, with 21 bases between them. In nucleotides, the CDR3 is TGTGCCAGCAGCTTGGAATCTGTGGGGCGCGGGATTTCCGGGGAGCTGTTTTTT. Protein: CASSLESVGRGISGELFF.

This chain uses TRBV10-3 with TRBJ2-7; tentative D call: TRBD1 (5 bases). The ends were cut back, 10 bases at V and 6 bases at J, with 16 bases in the middle. Germline-derived CDR1 and CDR2 are ENHRY and SYGVKD. This CDR3 comprises 12 residues. CDR3 bases: TGTGCCAGCAACAGTATAGGGGTCGAGCAGTACTTC. It is translated as CASNSIGVEQYF.

The V gene is TRBV14, the J gene TRBJ1-1, with TRBD1 as a possible D gene (5 bases). Germline V CDR1 and CDR2: SGHDN, FVKESK. V was cut by 2 bases and J by 11 bases, with 21 bases left in between. The length of the CDR3 is 15 residues. The CDR3 DNA is TGTGCCAGCAGCCAATTTCTAGGGCCCGGGGGTACCGCTTTCTTT. This encodes CASSQFLGPGGTAFF.

The J gene is TRBJ1-6, the V gene TRBV2; D is ambiguous. The V end lost 6 bases, the J end lost 7 bases, and 16 bases lay between the germline ends. The germline gives CDR1 SNHLY, CDR2 FYNNEI. CDR3 length: 15 residues. CDR3 nucleotides: TGTGCCAGCAGAGGTCGGGGTTATAGAAATTCACCCCTCCACTTT. The encoded protein is CASRGRGYRNSPLHF.

This chain joins TRBV7-2 and TRBJ2-1; 7 bases are a match to TRBD2. Germline V CDR1 and CDR2: SGHTA, FQGNSA. The CDR3 runs to 14 residues. The V gene end was trimmed by 1 base and the J gene end by 8 bases; junction bases not matched to a gene: 5. Here the CDR3 reads CASSLGTSVDEQFF. DNA of the CDR3: TGTGCCAGCAGCTTAGGGACTAGTGTCGATGAGCAGTTCTTC.

The chain recombines TRBV5-1 with TRBJ1-1; no clear D gene. The ends were cut back, 0 bases at V and 0 bases at J, with 18 bases in the middle. The CDR3 loop spans 18 amino acids. Germline lookup yields CDR1 SGHRS and CDR2 YFSETQ. CDR3 nucleotide sequence: TGCGCCAGCAGCTTGGCCGCCGGTTCTCTGAGGATGAACACTGAAGCTTTCTTT. This codes for CASSLAAGSLRMNTEAFF.